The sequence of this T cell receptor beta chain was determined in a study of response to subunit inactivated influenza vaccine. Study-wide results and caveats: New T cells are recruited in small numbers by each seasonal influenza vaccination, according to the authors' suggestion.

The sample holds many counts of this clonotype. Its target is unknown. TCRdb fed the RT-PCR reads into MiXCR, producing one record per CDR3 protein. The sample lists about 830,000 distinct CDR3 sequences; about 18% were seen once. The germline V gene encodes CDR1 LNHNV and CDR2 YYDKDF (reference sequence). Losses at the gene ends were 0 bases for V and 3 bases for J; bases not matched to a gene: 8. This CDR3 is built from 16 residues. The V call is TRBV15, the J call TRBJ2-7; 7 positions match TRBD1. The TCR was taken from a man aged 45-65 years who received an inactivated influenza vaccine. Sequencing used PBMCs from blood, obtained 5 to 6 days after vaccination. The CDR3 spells CATSREVTGALYEQYF. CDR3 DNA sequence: TGTGCCACCAGCAGAGAGGTAACAGGGGCCCTCTACGAGCAGTACTTC. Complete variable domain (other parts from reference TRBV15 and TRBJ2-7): DAMVIQNPRYQVTQFGKPVTLSCSQTLNHNVMYWYQQKSSQAPKLLFHYYDKDFNNEADTPDNFQSRRPNTSFCFLDIRSPGLGDTAMYLCATSREVTGALYEQYFGPGTRLTVT.